Below are 5 T cell receptor beta chains sequenced from a single sample in a study of shared clonotypes between healthy human individuals. The data were produced by immunoSEQ multiplex PCR, yet TCRdb's version contains in-frame clones alone and is incomplete. The repertoire holds approximately 2.4 million clones, with approximately 95% as singletons. Sequences were obtained from naive CD4+ T cells sorted from blood. Subset denoted: CD45RA+ positively selected. The receptor source for this set is a young man in good health.

The V call is TRBV5-4, the J call TRBJ1-2; D unresolved. The ends were cut back, 1 base at V and 0 bases at J, with 7 bases in the middle. The germline gives CDR1 SGHNT, CDR2 YYREEE (reference sequence). The CDR3 has 14 residues. CDR3 region: CASSLSQANYGYTF. Here the CDR3 DNA reads TGTGCCAGCAGCTTGTCCCAGGCTAACTATGGCTACACCTTC.

The chain couples TRBV30 to TRBJ2-3; D is unresolved. This CDR3 has 14 residues. Looked up from germline, CDR1 is GTSNPN and CDR2 is SVGIG (reference sequence). Trimming removed 3 bases at V and 1 base at J, with 11 bases between. This chain's CDR3 is CAWSPVGGTDTQYF. CDR3 bases: TGTGCCTGGAGCCCGGTAGGAGGCACAGATACGCAGTATTTT.

The chain combines TRBV5-1 with TRBJ1-2, with 7 positions matching TRBD1. The CDR3 is made up of 13 amino acids. Germline CDR1 SGHRS, CDR2 YFSETQ. Trimming cost V 1 base and J 8 bases; bases outside gene matches: 5. This CDR3 is CASSLSQGEGYTF. In DNA form, the CDR3 reads TGCGCCAGCAGCTTGTCCCAGGGGGAAGGCTACACCTTC.

The rearrangement links TRBV4-1 to TRBJ1-6, with unresolved D. This CDR3 is 18 amino acids long. Germline V gives CDR1 MGHRA, CDR2 YSYEKL. V was trimmed by 0 bases and J by 0 bases, leaving 12 bases between them. The CDR3 loop reads CASSQEEGMSSYNSPLHF. The CDR3 nucleotides are TGCGCCAGCAGCCAAGAAGAAGGGATGAGCTCCTATAATTCACCCCTCCACTTT.

This clone was detected once. The chain joins TRBV7-9 to TRBJ1-6; 7 positions match TRBD1. CDR1 is SEHNR and CDR2 is FQNEAQ in the germline V gene (reference sequence). The CDR3 loop spans 17 amino acids. V dropped 1 base and J dropped 10; count of bases not matched to a gene: 13. In nucleotides, the CDR3 is TGTGCCAGCAGCTTAGGAGTGGCAGGGGGTTTCGTGTCACCCCTCCACTTT. Protein: CASSLGVAGGFVSPLHF. Full variable domain (rest looked up from reference TRBV7-9 and TRBJ1-6): DTGVSQNPRHKITKRGQNVTFRCDPISEHNRLYWYRQTLGQGPEFLTYFQNEAQLEKSRLLSDRFSAERPKGSFSTLEIQRTEQGDSAMYLCASSLGVAGGFVSPLHFGNGTRLTVT.